This T cell receptor (beta chain) was captured in a study of CD8 T cells in ankylosing spondylitis. There are 13 residues in the CDR3. V lost 3 bases to trimming and J lost 10 bases, with 13 bases between them. The study, taken as a whole, reports: Disease-associated clones were reportedly significantly overrepresented in matched ankylosing spondylitis synovial fluid.

This clonotype was recorded a few times. Its target is not known. TCRdb re-derived calls from the 5' RACE reads in MiXCR, one entry per CDR3 protein. The sample lists approximately 240,000 distinct CDR3 sequences, 20% to 30% seen once, with approximately 0.61% in the top ten. The TCR sequence derives from a male donor with ankylosing spondylitis or in good health (not recorded which). The material sequenced was blood, either unsorted or a sorted T cell fraction (not recorded which). The V gene is TRBV12-3 or TRBV12-4, the J gene TRBJ2-1; D not certain. CDR3 residues: CASSFILQAEQFF. CDR3 coding DNA: TGTGCCAGCAGTTTCATACTCCAAGCGGAGCAGTTCTTC.